The entry that follows covers one T cell receptor (beta chain) sequence. The source of the sample is a study of blood T cell repertoires in COVID-19. Study-level background: The samples span acute and convalescent COVID-19 from the United States, Italy and Spain. PBMCs, B-cell-depleted T cells, or T cells provided the cDNA or gDNA that made up the material.

Authors' methods: How many nucleated cells were present was estimated from reference gene primer amplification. Sequencing used immunoSEQ multiplex PCR; TCRdb keeps in-frame clones, though not all of them. V and J calls plus clone size are reproduced from that table; the DNA served to infer D and trimming. In the table there are about 350,000 clones, about 87% of which are singletons. CDR1 and CDR2 (germline): SGHRS, YFSETQ. V was pared by 1 base and J by 6 bases, with 8 bases between. This CDR3 region has 14 residues. This receptor was taken from a young woman who had recovered from COVID-19. The chain combines TRBV5-1 with TRBJ1-6; D unclear. Sequenced: PBMCs or T cells enriched from blood (not recorded which). The CDR3 DNA reads TGCGCCAGCAGCTTGCAACAGAGTAATTCACCCCTCCACTTT. It translates to CASSLQQSNSPLHF.